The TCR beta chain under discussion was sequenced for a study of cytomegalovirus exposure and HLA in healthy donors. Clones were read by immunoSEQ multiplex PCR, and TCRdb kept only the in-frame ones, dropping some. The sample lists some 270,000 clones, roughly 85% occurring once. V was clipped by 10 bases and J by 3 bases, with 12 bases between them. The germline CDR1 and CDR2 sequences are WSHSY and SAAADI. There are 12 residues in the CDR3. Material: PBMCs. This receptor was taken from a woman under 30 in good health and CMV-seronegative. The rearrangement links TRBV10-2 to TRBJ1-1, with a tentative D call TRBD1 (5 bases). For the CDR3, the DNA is TGCGCCACCCTTAGGGGTGACACTGAAGCTTTCTTT. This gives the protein CATLRGDTEAFF.